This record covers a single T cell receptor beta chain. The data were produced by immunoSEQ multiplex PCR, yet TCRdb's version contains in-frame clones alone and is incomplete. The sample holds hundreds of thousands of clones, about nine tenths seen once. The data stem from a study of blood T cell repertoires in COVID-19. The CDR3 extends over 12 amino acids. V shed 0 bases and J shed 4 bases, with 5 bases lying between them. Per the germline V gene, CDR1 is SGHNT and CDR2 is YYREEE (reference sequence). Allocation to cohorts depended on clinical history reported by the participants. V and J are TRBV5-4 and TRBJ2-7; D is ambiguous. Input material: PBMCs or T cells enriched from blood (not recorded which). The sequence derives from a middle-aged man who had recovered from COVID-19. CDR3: CASSLARYEQYF. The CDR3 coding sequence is TGTGCCAGCAGCTTGGCCAGGTACGAGCAGTACTTC.